A selection of T cell receptor beta chains follows, all from one sample in a study of immune heterogeneity within non-small cell lung tumors. MiXCR, run by TCRdb on the multiplex PCR reads, gives a single entry per CDR3 protein. Here the sample spans some 2,800 distinct CDR3 sequences, approximately 55% being singletons. Input material: lung tumor tissue. The receptor source for this set is a man in his sixties with non-small cell lung cancer. Each CDR3 is given with its conserved first and last residue. Each record gives: V gene, J gene, clone size, D gene, CDR3 DNA, CDR3 protein. A D gene is named only where the DNA matches it firmly. Clone size, where shown, is once, few, many, or a class for clones that have expanded.

TRBV12-3/TRBV12-4	TRBJ1-5	NA	NA	TGTGCCAGCAGCCCTAGGACAGTCAATAGCAATCAGCCCCAGCATTTT	CASSPRTVNSNQPQHF
TRBV6-2/TRBV6-3	TRBJ2-7	NA	TRBD2	TGTGCCAGCAGTCTAAGCGGGGGGATATCCTACGAGCAGTACTTC	CASSLSGGISYEQYF
TRBV7-3	TRBJ2-2	few	NA	TGTGCCAGCAGCTCCCCTCCCGGGGAGCTGTTTTTT	CASSSPPGELFF
TRBV20-1	TRBJ2-7	NA	NA	TGCAGTGGATCGGGAGCTAACTACGAGCAGTACTTC	CSGSGANYEQYF
TRBV19	TRBJ2-7	NA	NA	TGTGCCAGTAGTACCGACAGGAGCCCATCCTACGAGCAGTACTTC	CASSTDRSPSYEQYF
TRBV7-2	TRBJ2-3	NA	NA	TGTGCCAGCAGCAGAAGGCTGGCTAGCGGCACAGATACGCAGTATTTT	CASSRRLASGTDTQYF
TRBV27	TRBJ1-5	few	NA	TGTGCCAGCAGTTTCAGCACAGCACAGCCCCAGCATTTT	CASSFSTAQPQHF
TRBV6-1	TRBJ1-1	NA	NA	TGTGCCAGCAGTGAAAGGACAGCCGCTGAAGCTTTCTTT	CASSERTAAEAFF
TRBV12-3/TRBV12-4	TRBJ2-7	NA	NA	TGTGCCAGCAGTTCGTTTGGCTACGAGCAGTACTTC	CASSSFGYEQYF
TRBV12-5	TRBJ1-2	few	TRBD1	TGTGCTAGTGGTTTAGAGACAGGGCCCAAACCACCTCCTTACTATGGCTACACCTTC	CASGLETGPKPPPYYGYTF
TRBV28	TRBJ1-6	NA	NA	TGTGCCAGCAATCCCCACACTCTTATCAGGGTCATAGCTACCCTCGAACGTTCACCCCTCCACTTT	CASNPHTLIRVIATLERSPLHF
TRBV6-4	TRBJ2-1	few	NA	TGTGCCAGCAGTGAGGGGGCGCTCAATGAGCAGTTCTTC	CASSEGALNEQFF
TRBV11-2	TRBJ2-3	NA	NA	TGTGCCAGCAGCTTAATGGTAGCGGCTAGCACAGATACGCAGTATTTT	CASSLMVAASTDTQYF
TRBV20-1	TRBJ2-7	NA	NA	TGCAGTGCCCCCGACAGGCTCCCCTACGAGCAGTACTTC	CSAPDRLPYEQYF
TRBV20-1	TRBJ1-4	NA	TRBD1	TGCAGTGCTAGAGATCCAGGGGGCGGGGGGGGTGAAAAACTGTTTTTT	CSARDPGGGGGEKLFF
TRBV6-1	TRBJ2-7	NA	TRBD2	TGTGCCACCTCGCGGGGGGCGCGGGGTTACGAGCAGTACTTC	CATSRGARGYEQYF
TRBV15	TRBJ2-7	NA	NA	TGTGCCACCAGCAGAGAGCAGGGATCCTACGAGCAGTACTTC	CATSREQGSYEQYF
TRBV18	TRBJ2-7	large	TRBD1	TGTGCCAGCTCACTGACAGGGGGCTACGAGCAGTACTTC	CASSLTGGYEQYF
TRBV20-1	TRBJ1-3	NA	TRBD1	TGCAGTGCTAGAAAGGGGGCTCAAGATGGAAACACCATATATTTT	CSARKGAQDGNTIYF
TRBV19	TRBJ2-6	few	NA	TGTGCCAGTTCCAGTGGCAGAGGGCTCTCTGGGGCCAACGTCCTGACTTTC	CASSSGRGLSGANVLTF
TRBV20-1	TRBJ2-7	few	NA	TGCAGTGCTAGAGATCCAGGCCCCAACTACGAGCAGTACTTC	CSARDPGPNYEQYF
TRBV20-1	TRBJ1-3	NA	NA	TGCAGTGCTAGGAACAGGAACTCTGGAAACACCATATATTTT	CSARNRNSGNTIYF
TRBV3-1	TRBJ2-7	once	NA	TGTGCCAGCACCCGACGGGTGAGCTCCTACGAGCAGTACTTC	CASTRRVSSYEQYF
TRBV30	TRBJ2-7	NA	NA	TGTGCCTGGAGTGTCGGTTTTGAATACGAGCAGTACTTC	CAWSVGFEYEQYF